The T cell receptor beta chain under discussion was sequenced for a study of blood T cell repertoires in COVID-19. Per germline, CDR1 SGDLS and CDR2 YYNGEE. The CDR3 runs to 16 residues. V was pared by 6 bases and J by 2 bases, with 13 bases of the junction left unmatched. The authors' processing: How many nucleated cells were present was estimated from reference gene primer amplification. Using immunoSEQ multiplex PCR, the repertoire was profiled, and TCRdb retains in-frame clones only, with some absent. V, J and clone size are taken as reported in that table, and D and trimming were inferred from the DNA itself. The repertoire holds some 150,000 clones, with approximately 89% as singletons.

Sequenced material: peripheral blood. The chain has TRBV9 and TRBJ2-5, with 7 bases that match TRBD2. This TCR was sampled from a human donor in a cohort sampled during active COVID-19. CDR3 coding DNA: TGTGCCAGCAACCTAGGGGTAGCGGGTGCTCAAGAGACCCAGTACTTC. Protein: CASNLGVAGAQETQYF.